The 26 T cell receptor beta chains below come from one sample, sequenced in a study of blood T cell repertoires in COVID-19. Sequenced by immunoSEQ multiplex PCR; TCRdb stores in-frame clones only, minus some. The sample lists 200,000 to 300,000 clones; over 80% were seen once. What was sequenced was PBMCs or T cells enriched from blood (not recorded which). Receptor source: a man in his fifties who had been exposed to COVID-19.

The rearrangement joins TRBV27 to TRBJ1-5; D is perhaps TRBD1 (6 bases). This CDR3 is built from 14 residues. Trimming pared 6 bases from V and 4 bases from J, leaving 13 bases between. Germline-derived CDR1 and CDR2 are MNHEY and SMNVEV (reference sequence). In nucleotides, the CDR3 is TGTGCCAGCAGGATCACAGGGCATAATCAGCCCCAGCATTTT. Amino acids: CASRITGHNQPQHF.

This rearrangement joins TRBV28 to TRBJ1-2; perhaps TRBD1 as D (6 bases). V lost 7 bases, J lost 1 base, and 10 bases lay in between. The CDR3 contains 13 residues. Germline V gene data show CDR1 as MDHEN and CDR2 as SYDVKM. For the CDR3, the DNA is TGTGCCAGCACCAAAGGGGGTAACTATGGCTACACCTTC. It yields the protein CASTKGGNYGYTF.

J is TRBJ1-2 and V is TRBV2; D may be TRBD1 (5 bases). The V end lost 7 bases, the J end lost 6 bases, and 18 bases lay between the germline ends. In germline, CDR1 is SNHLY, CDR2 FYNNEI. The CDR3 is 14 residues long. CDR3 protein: CASIPWVREDGYTF. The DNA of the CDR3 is TGTGCCAGCATCCCGTGGGTCAGGGAGGATGGCTACACCTTC.

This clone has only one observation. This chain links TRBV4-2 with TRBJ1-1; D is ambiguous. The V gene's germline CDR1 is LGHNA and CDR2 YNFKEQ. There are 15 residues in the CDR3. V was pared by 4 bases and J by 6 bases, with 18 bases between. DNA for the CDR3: TGTGCCAGCAGCCCGGATGTCTTAGGGAGGGCTGAAGCTTTCTTT. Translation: CASSPDVLGRAEAFF.

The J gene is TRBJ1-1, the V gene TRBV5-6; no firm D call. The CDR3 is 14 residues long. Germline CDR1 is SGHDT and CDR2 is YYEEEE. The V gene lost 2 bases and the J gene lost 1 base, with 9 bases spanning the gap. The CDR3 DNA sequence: TGTGCCAGCAGCTTACCACATCAGAACACTGAAGCTTTCTTT. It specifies CASSLPHQNTEAFF.

CDR3 protein: CASSELVGANYGYTF. The CDR3 bases are TGTGCCAGCAGTGAATTGGTGGGAGCTAACTATGGCTACACCTTC. V usage is TRBV25-1 and J usage is TRBJ1-2; D gene uncertain. In germline, CDR1 is MGHDK, CDR2 SYGVNS. The CDR3 loop spans 15 amino acids. V was trimmed by 1 base and J by 0 bases, leaving 9 bases between them.

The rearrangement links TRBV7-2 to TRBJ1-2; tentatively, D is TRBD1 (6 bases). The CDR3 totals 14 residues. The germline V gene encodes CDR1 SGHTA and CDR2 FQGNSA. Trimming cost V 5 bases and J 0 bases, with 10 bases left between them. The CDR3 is CASSLRTANYGYTF. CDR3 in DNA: TGTGCCAGCAGCCTCCGGACAGCTAACTATGGCTACACCTTC.

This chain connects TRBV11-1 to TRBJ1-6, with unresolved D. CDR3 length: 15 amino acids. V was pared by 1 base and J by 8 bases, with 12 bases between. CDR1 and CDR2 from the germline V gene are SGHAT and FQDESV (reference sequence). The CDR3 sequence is CASSLDGLRDSPLHF. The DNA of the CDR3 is TGTGCCAGCAGCTTAGATGGGCTGCGGGATTCACCCCTCCACTTT.

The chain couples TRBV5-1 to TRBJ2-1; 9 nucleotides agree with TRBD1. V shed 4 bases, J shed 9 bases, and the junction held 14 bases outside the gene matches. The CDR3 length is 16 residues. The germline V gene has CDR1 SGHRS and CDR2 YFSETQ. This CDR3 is CASSPPLGQGEGEQFF. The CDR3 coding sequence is TGCGCCAGCAGCCCCCCCTTGGGACAGGGAGAAGGTGAGCAGTTCTTC.

The CDR3 region has the DNA TGTGCCAGCAGCCCGGGACTGAACACCGGGGAGCTGTTTTTT. Translation gives CASSPGLNTGELFF. The chain combines TRBV3-1 (or the pseudogene TRBV3-2) with TRBJ2-2, with D possibly TRBD2 on 6 matching bases. Germline V gives CDR1 LGHDT, CDR2 YNNKEL (reference sequence). V lost 4 bases to trimming and J lost 1 base, with 7 bases between them. This CDR3 is 14 amino acids long.

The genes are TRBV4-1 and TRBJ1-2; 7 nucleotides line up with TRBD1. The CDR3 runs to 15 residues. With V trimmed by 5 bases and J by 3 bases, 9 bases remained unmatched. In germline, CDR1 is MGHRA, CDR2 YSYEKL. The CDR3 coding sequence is TGCGCCAGCAGCGGGGGGACAGCCCTGCACTATGGCTACACCTTC. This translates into CASSGGTALHYGYTF.

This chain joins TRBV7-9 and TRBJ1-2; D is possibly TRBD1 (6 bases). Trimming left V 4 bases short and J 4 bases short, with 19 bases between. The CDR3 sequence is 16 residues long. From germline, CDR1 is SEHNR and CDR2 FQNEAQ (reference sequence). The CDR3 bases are TGTGCCAGCAGCTATACCACAGGGTCCTCTGGCTATGGCTACACCTTC. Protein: CASSYTTGSSGYGYTF.

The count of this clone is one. The CDR3 loop reads CAWTLRGTTITFF. As DNA, the CDR3 is TGTGCCTGGACTCTCAGGGGGACGACGATAACTTTCTTT. The rearrangement uses TRBV30 and TRBJ1-1, with 7 bases matching TRBD1. This CDR3 contains 13 residues. CDR1 is GTSNPN and CDR2 is SVGIG in the germline V gene (reference sequence). The ends lost 4 bases at V and 12 bases at J; junction bases unmatched: 14.

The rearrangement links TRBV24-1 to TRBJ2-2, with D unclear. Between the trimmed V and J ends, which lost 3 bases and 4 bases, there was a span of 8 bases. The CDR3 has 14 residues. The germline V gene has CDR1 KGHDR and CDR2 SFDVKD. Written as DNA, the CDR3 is TGTGCCACCAGTGATCCTTGGAGCACCGGGGAGCTGTTTTTT. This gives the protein CATSDPWSTGELFF.

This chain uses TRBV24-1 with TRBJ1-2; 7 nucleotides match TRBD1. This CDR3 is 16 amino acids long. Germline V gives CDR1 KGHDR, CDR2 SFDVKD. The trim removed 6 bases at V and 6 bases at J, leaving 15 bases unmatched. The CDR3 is CATSPSAYRGGDGYTF. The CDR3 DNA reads TGTGCCACCAGTCCCTCAGCCTACAGGGGTGGAGATGGCTACACCTTC.

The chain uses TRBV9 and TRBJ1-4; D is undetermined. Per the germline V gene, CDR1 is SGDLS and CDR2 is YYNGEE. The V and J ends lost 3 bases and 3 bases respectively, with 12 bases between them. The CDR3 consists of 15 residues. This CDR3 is CASSAYSASNEKLFF. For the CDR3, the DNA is TGTGCCAGCAGCGCCTACAGTGCCTCTAATGAAAAACTGTTTTTT.

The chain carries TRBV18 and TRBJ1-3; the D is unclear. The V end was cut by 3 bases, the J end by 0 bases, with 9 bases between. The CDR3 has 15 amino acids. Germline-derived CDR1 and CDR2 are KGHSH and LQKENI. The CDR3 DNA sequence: TGTGCCAGCTCACCTAGTACCCGCTCTGGAAACACCATATATTTT. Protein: CASSPSTRSGNTIYF. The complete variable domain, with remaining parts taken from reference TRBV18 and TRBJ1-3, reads NAGVMQNPRHLVRRRGQEARLRCSPMKGHSHVYWYRQLPEEGLKFMVYLQKENIIDESGMPKERFSAEFPKEGPSILRIQQVVRGDSAAYFCASSPSTRSGNTIYFGEGSWLTVV.

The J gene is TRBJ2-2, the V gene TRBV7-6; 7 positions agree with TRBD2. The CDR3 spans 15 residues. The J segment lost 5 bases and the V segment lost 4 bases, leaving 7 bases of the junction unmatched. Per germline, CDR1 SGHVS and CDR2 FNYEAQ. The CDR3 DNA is TGTGCCAGCAGCTCACTCTTCGGGGGGACCGGGGAGCTGTTTTTT. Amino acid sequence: CASSSLFGGTGELFF.

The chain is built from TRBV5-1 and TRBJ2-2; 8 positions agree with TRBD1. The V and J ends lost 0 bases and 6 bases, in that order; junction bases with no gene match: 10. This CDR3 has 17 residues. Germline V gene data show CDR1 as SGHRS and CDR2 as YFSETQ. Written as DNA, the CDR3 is TGCGCCAGCAGCTTGGCAGGACAGGGTTCGGGGTCCGGGGAGCTGTTTTTT. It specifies CASSLAGQGSGSGELFF.

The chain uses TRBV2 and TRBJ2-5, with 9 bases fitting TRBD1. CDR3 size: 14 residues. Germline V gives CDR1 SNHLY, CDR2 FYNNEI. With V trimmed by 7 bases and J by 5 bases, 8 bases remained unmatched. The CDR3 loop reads CASTPGQGMETQYF. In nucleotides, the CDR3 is TGTGCCAGCACCCCGGGACAGGGAATGGAGACCCAGTACTTC.

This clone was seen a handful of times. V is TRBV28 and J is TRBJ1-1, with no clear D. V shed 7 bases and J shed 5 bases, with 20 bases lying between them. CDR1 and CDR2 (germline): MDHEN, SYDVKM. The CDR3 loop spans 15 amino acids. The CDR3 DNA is TGTGCCAGCACCCCATGGCGGGTACGAGTTACTGAAGCTTTCTTT. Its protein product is CASTPWRVRVTEAFF. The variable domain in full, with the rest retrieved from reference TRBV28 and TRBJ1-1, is DVKVTQSSRYLVKRTGEKVFLECVQDMDHENMFWYRQDPGLGLRLIYFSYDVKMKEKGDIPEGYSVSREKKERFSLILESASTNQTSMYLCASTPWRVRVTEAFFGQGTRLTVV.

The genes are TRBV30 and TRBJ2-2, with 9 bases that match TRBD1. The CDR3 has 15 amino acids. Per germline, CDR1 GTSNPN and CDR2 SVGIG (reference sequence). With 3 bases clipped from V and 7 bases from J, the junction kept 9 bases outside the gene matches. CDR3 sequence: CAWRRGTGMIGELFF. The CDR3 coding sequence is TGTGCCTGGAGGCGGGGGACAGGGATGATCGGGGAGCTGTTTTTT.

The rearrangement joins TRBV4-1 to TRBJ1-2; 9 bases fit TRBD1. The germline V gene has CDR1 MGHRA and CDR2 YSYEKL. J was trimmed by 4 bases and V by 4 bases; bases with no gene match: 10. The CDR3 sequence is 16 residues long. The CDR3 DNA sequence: TGCGCCAGCAGCCCCCAGGGACAGGGAATCATCTATGGCTACACCTTC. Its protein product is CASSPQGQGIIYGYTF.

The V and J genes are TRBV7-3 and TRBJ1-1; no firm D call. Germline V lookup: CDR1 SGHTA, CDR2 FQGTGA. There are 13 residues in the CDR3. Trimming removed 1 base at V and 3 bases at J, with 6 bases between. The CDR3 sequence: CASSLKRDTEAFF. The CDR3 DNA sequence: TGTGCCAGCAGCTTAAAACGGGACACTGAAGCTTTCTTT. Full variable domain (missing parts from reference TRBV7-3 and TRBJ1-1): GAGVSQTPSNKVTEKGKYVELRCDPISGHTALYWYRQSLGQGPEFLIYFQGTGAADDSGLPNDRFFAVRPEGSVSTLKIQRTERGDSAVYLCASSLKRDTEAFFGQGTRLTVV.

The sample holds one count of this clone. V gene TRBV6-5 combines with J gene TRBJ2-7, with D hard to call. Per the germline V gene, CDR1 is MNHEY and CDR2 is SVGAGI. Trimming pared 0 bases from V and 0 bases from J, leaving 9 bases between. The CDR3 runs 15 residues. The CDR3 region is CASSYSPESSYEQYF. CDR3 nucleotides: TGTGCCAGCAGTTACTCGCCCGAGAGCTCCTACGAGCAGTACTTC.

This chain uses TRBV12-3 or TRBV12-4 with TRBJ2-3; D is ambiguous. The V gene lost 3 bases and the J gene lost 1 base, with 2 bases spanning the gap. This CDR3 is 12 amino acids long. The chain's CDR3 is CASSFGTDTQYF. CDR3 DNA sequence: TGTGCCAGCAGTTTCGGCACAGATACGCAGTATTTT.